These 14 T cell receptor beta chains were sequenced from one sample in a study of Ad26.COV2.S vaccination and SARS-CoV-2 variants. TCRdb's copy holds only in-frame clones and misses some; the assay was immunoSEQ multiplex PCR. The sample holds more than 350,000 clones, 80% to 95% seen once. The sample's treatment: some 19 received Ad26.COV2.S at low or high dose, single or two shots; roughly five received placebo; per-sample allocation not given. Day 63 after the first vaccine or placebo injection was the time point for sampling. The sample was peripheral blood, taken in a trial of Ad26.COV2.S vaccine versus placebo. These receptors were obtained from a person aged 18-60 years who received the Ad26.COV2.S COVID-19 vaccine or a placebo.

V usage is TRBV7-2 and J usage is TRBJ2-1; D ambiguous. This CDR3 is built from 13 residues. Trimming removed 5 bases at V and 7 bases at J, with 12 bases between. In germline, CDR1 is SGHTA, CDR2 FQGNSA. This CDR3 is CASSLGLRNEQFF. The CDR3 DNA reads TGTGCCAGCAGCCTGGGTTTGAGGAATGAGCAGTTCTTC.

This clone was counted a single time. The rearrangement joins TRBV5-1 to TRBJ2-7; 13 bases fit TRBD2. Looked up from germline, CDR1 is SGHRS and CDR2 is YFSETQ. The trim removed 3 bases at V and 1 base at J, leaving 4 bases unmatched. The CDR3 is made up of 16 amino acids. CDR3: CASSSGTSGASYEQYF. CDR3 DNA: TGCGCCAGCAGCTCCGGGACTAGCGGGGCTTCCTACGAGCAGTACTTC. The complete variable domain, with remaining parts taken from reference TRBV5-1 and TRBJ2-7, reads KAGVTQTPRYLIKTRGQQVTLSCSPISGHRSVSWYQQTPGQGLQFLFEYFSETQRNKGNFPGRFSGRQFSNSRSEMNVSTLELGDSALYLCASSSGTSGASYEQYFGPGTRLTVT.

V and J are TRBV28 and TRBJ2-7; 10 nucleotides align to TRBD2. Germline lookup yields CDR1 MDHEN and CDR2 SYDVKM. J gave up 0 bases and V 3 bases, and 5 bases lay outside the gene matches. This CDR3 spans 16 amino acids. This CDR3 is CASSFWTSGLSYEQYF. The CDR3, as DNA: TGTGCCAGCAGTTTCTGGACTAGCGGACTCTCCTACGAGCAGTACTTC.

The V gene is TRBV7-9, the J gene TRBJ2-7; the match to TRBD2 covers 13 bases. This CDR3 comprises 15 residues. J lost 2 bases, V lost 5 bases, and 3 bases had no gene match. Germline V gene lookup returns CDR1 SEHNR and CDR2 FQNEAQ (reference sequence). The CDR3 DNA follows: TGTGCCAGCAGCCCAGGGACTAGCGGGACCTACGAGCAGTACTTC. This sequence encodes CASSPGTSGTYEQYF.

The CDR3 DNA reads TGTGCCAGCAGTTACTCGCGAGGGAAGCGATTCGAGCAGTACTTC. This sequence encodes CASSYSRGKRFEQYF. The chain uses TRBV6-6 and TRBJ2-7, with D perhaps matching TRBD2 (5 bases). Trimming shortened V by 0 bases and J by 6 bases, and 15 bases separated the two germline ends. CDR1 is MNHNY, CDR2 SVGAGI, per germline (reference sequence). The CDR3 length is 15 residues.

The rearrangement uses TRBV5-6 and TRBJ2-7, with TRBD1 matching over 8 bases. V trimming: 4 bases; J trimming: 6 bases; junction bases outside the gene matches: 9. The CDR3 covers 14 residues. CDR1 and CDR2 from the germline V gene are SGHDT and YYEEEE. Here the CDR3 DNA reads TGTGCCAGCAGCCCACAACAGGGGGACGGCGAGCAGTACTTC. Translating it yields CASSPQQGDGEQYF. Complete variable domain (other parts from reference TRBV5-6 and TRBJ2-7): DAGVTQSPTHLIKTRGQQVTLRCSPKSGHDTVSWYQQALGQGPQFIFQYYEEEERQRGNFPDRFSGHQFPNYSSELNVNALLLGDSALYLCASSPQQGDGEQYFGPGTRLTVT.

The chain uses TRBV28 and TRBJ2-7; TRBD2 might be the D (6 bases). V was shortened by 7 bases and J by 1 base, with 17 bases between the two germline ends. The CDR3 totals 15 residues. The germline V gene encodes CDR1 MDHEN and CDR2 SYDVKM. The CDR3: CASIPGGLASYEQYF. In DNA, the CDR3 is TGTGCCAGCATCCCCGGAGGGCTAGCGTCCTACGAGCAGTACTTC.

The V call is TRBV6-6, the J call TRBJ2-1; perhaps TRBD2 as D (6 bases). The germline gives CDR1 MNHNY, CDR2 SVGAGI (reference sequence). Trimming stripped 8 bases from V and 0 bases from J, with 17 bases between. The CDR3 is 16 amino acids. The CDR3 nucleotides are TGTGCCAGCCGTGGTCTACGGGGGAGCTCCTACAATGAGCAGTTCTTC. Its translation: CASRGLRGSSYNEQFF.

This rearrangement joins TRBV19 to TRBJ1-5; D might be TRBD1 (5 bases). Germline CDR1 is LNHDA and CDR2 is SQIVND (reference sequence). The CDR3 runs 14 residues. Trimming took 5 bases from V and 3 from J, leaving 11 bases between them. CDR3 region: CASSVTAYNQPQHF. The DNA of the CDR3 is TGTGCCAGTAGTGTGACAGCCTACAATCAGCCCCAGCATTTT.

CDR3 sequence reads: CAARDATYEQYF. CDR3 in DNA: TGTGCCGCCCGGGACGCTACCTACGAGCAGTACTTC. The chain uses TRBV2 and TRBJ2-7, with D possibly called TRBD1 or TRBD2 (5 bases each). The CDR3 is 12 amino acids. CDR1 and CDR2 (germline): SNHLY, FYNNEI. The V end lost 11 bases, the J end lost 2 bases, and 13 bases lay between the germline ends. The full variable domain, in which reference TRBV2 and TRBJ2-7 provide the parts outside the CDR3, is EPEVTQTPSHQVTQMGQEVILRCVPISNHLYFYWYRQILGQKVEFLVSFYNNEISEKSEIFDDQFSVERPDGSNFTLKIRSTKLEDSAMYFCAARDATYEQYFGPGTRLTVT.

The chain employs TRBV11-2 and TRBJ1-6; 8 bases are shared with TRBD1. There are 15 residues in the CDR3. Germline CDR1 is SGHAT and CDR2 is FQNNGV. With 5 bases clipped from V and 7 bases from J, the junction kept 7 bases outside the gene matches. The CDR3 loop reads CASSIRTGHNSPLHF. The CDR3 region has the DNA TGTGCCAGCAGCATTCGGACAGGGCACAATTCACCCCTCCACTTT. The complete variable domain, with remaining parts taken from reference TRBV11-2 and TRBJ1-6, reads EAGVAQSPRYKIIEKRQSVAFWCNPISGHATLYWYQQILGQGPKLLIQFQNNGVVDDSQLPKDRFSAERLKGVDSTLKIQPAKLEDSAVYLCASSIRTGHNSPLHFGNGTRLTVT.

This rearrangement joins TRBV28 to TRBJ1-5; perhaps TRBD1 as D (6 bases). The ends were cut back, 5 bases at V and 9 bases at J, with 20 bases in the middle. Germline V CDR1 and CDR2: MDHEN, SYDVKM. The CDR3 is 15 residues long. CDR3: CASSGGDYHHWPQHF. CDR3 coding DNA: TGTGCCAGCAGTGGGGGCGATTACCACCATTGGCCCCAGCATTTT.

The chain couples TRBV10-3 to TRBJ2-5, with D perhaps TRBD2 (6 bases). Germline V gene lookup returns CDR1 ENHRY and CDR2 SYGVKD. Trimming removed 0 bases at V and 5 bases at J, with 13 bases between. The CDR3 runs 15 residues. The CDR3 here is CAISESGGGKETQYF. CDR3 nucleotides: TGTGCCATCAGTGAGTCGGGGGGAGGAAAGGAGACCCAGTACTTC.

This chain uses TRBV28 with TRBJ2-1; 8 bases agree with TRBD2. The J segment lost 1 base and the V segment lost 8 bases, leaving 4 bases of the junction unmatched. This CDR3 contains 14 residues. Germline V gene sequence: CDR1 MDHEN, CDR2 SYDVKM. In DNA form, the CDR3 reads TGTGCCAGCTTTGCGGGGGGATCCTACAATGAGCAGTTCTTC. It codes for CASFAGGSYNEQFF.